The source of this T cell receptor (beta chain) is a study of Ad26.COV2.S vaccination and SARS-CoV-2 variants. Profiled with immunoSEQ multiplex PCR; TCRdb holds only in-frame clones, not every one. Of fewer than 500,000 clones detected, roughly 90% appear once; the ten largest clones hold 10% to 15%. This clone was found once. Its specificity is not known. The treatment here: roughly 20 received Ad26.COV2.S at low or high dose, single or two shots; 5 received placebo; per-sample allocation not given. Repertoires come from day 63 after the first vaccine or placebo injection. General study findings and limits: Once vaccination had occurred, spike-specific CD8+ and CD4+ T cell responses reportedly showed substantial breadth. Whether participants received vaccine or placebo, their non-spike TCR breadth was similar.

The V segment lost 3 bases and the J segment 5 bases; nucleotides outside the gene matches: 9. In germline, CDR1 is MDHEN, CDR2 SYDVKM. The CDR3 is 16 amino acids. The receptor was isolated from a person between 18 and 65 years old who received the Ad26.COV2.S COVID-19 vaccine or a placebo. This sample comprised peripheral blood, obtained in a trial of Ad26.COV2.S vaccine versus placebo. V gene TRBV28 combines with J gene TRBJ2-3, with 9 bases identical to TRBD2. The CDR3 sequence: CASSFAGGPFGDTQYF. The CDR3 nucleotides read TGTGCCAGCAGTTTCGCGGGAGGGCCTTTCGGAGATACGCAGTATTTT.